This entry features one TCR gamma chain sequence. Its antigen has not been determined. Per-base quality was not reported, and no clone a single base away is much larger than it. The germline V gene (reference sequence) supplies CDR1 VTNTFY and CDR2 YDVSTARD. The CDR3, cysteine through phenylalanine, is 12 amino acids long. The retained sequence is limited to the CDR3, 36 bases, with the frame set at the first base. The V end gives up 1 base and the J end 10 bases, leaving 7 bases in the junction not matched to a gene. RNA extraction was carried out with the RNeasy mini kit, and reverse transcription was then done using Superscript III. To generate the CDR3 amplicons, a multiplex PCR was run using pooled V-gene forward primers together with a constant-region reverse primer that carried Illumina adaptor overhangs. After gel purification, the amplicons were indexed with Nextera index primers over eight extra PCR cycles and then purified using AMPure XP beads. Sequencing of the libraries was done on an Illumina MiSeq using paired-end 250 bp reads, dual indexing and a 20% PhiX spike-in. The authors' pipeline ran thus. Read quality was checked with FastQC, and TRG read pairs were merged using ea-utils fastq-join. Annotation of sequences was performed with IMGT/HighV-QUEST, only productive sequences with unambiguous V-gene assignment were retained, and clonotypes were defined by identical CDR3 sequence. For downstream analysis, VDJtools 1.1.1, tcR 2.2.3, Treemap and vegan Shannon diversity in R 3.4.4 were used. The public reads were reprocessed by TCRdb using CATT, and rows of matching DNA were later combined. These V and J calls are TCRdb output, not the study's own analysis. Counted in this sample were tens of thousands of gamma-chain clones; roughly 20% of them appeared once. The ten largest clones represent 1.8% of the sample.

The data belong to a study of Vδ1+ human thymocytes (dated by TCRdb to 2017 to 2018). Study-wide context: The study characterised mRNA-level TRG and TRD CDR3 repertoires of highly purified Vdelta1+ thymocytes from young children as a data resource. Earlier work had validated the multiplex-based CDR3 amplicon strategy against 5'RACE-based methods for generating CDR3 amplicons. Here is what the overall study found, with its caveats: Even though sort purity was high, about 20% of thymic TRD sequences were Vdelta2 (and few were Vdelta3), which was not the case for the peripheral blood Vdelta1+ controls. Many TRG clonotypes were shared between donors (up to roughly 6.9x10^3), whereas TRD repertoires were essentially private (max about 120 shared). Because no clustering by age or sex was observed, donors were not stratified by these variables in the analyses. Thymic TRG and TRD repertoires appeared highly polyclonal with Gaussian CDR3 length distributions, unlike oligoclonal peripheral blood repertoires. Because unexpected Vdelta2 sequences could lead to misinterpretation of bulk repertoire data, the authors recommended using highly purified populations and validating at the single-cell level.

Thymic samples were depleted of alphabeta T cells, then CD3+ TCRVdelta1+ TCRVdelta2- thymocytes were FACS-sorted. A purity of about 97% to 99.6% was achieved for sorted Vdelta1+ thymocytes. The thymic specimens were obtained from 8 paediatric patients who were undergoing corrective cardiac surgery and ranged in age from roughly 5 days to 17 months. After the thymic tissue was dispersed, mononuclear cells were isolated using a Histopaque-1077 density gradient. The staining antibodies were anti-TCRVdelta1 clone TS8.2, anti-TCRVdelta2 clone B6, anti-CD3 clone HIT3a and anti-TCRalphabeta clone IP26. The receptor was isolated from a boy under two years old who had congenital heart surgery. The sequencing sample was made of Vdelta1+ gamma-delta thymocytes from the thymus. The sample's cell subset or site label, in plain terms: FACS-sorted CD3+ TCRalphabeta- TCRVdelta1+ TCRVdelta2- thymocytes. The V gene is TRGV3 and the J gene is TRGJ1 or TRGJ2. The DNA sequence is as follows: TGTGCCACCTGGGACAGATTAGCAAAGAAACTCTTT. This sequence encodes CATWDRLAKKLF.